Below, 24 T cell receptor beta chains from the same sample are listed, as sequenced in a study of tissue T cells after allogeneic stem cell transplantation. The assay was immunoSEQ multiplex PCR, and TCRdb's table has in-frame clones only and misses some. The sample gives roughly 45,000 clones, around 73% of which show up once; around 0.67% is in the top ten. The sample comprised sorted cells pooled from one or two spleens. The receptors were sampled from a pool of C57BL/6 mice in good health.

A word on this clone: The genes and germline here are from mouse. The read terminates 1 residue ahead of where the CDR3 ends, so the germline J gene completes it. Other DNA sequences in this specimen translate into the identical CDR3. The J gene is TRBJ2-4, the V gene TRBV26, with no clear D. V was trimmed by 0 bases and J by 0 bases, leaving 4 bases between them. This CDR3 is built from 14 residues. Germline CDR1 KGHPV, CDR2 FQNQEV (reference sequence). The DNA read from the CDR3 is TGTGCCAGCAGTCTGTCTGGAAGTCAAAACACCTTGTAC. Its protein is CASSLSGSQNTLY. The complete CDR3 sequence is CASSLSGSQNTLYF.

On this clone: Gene and germline names: mouse. The observed sequence ends 1 residue before the CDR3 terminus, with the missing tail filled in from the germline J gene. The chain uses TRBV16 and TRBJ1-1, with 8 bases that match TRBD1. Losses at the gene ends were 1 base for V and 0 bases for J; bases not matched to a gene: 1. The CDR3 is 15 amino acids. Per the germline V gene, CDR1 is SGHSA and CDR2 is FRNQAP. The DNA read from the CDR3 is TGTGCAAGCAGCTTAGCAGGGGGCCCAAACACAGAAGTCTTC. Translated, it gives CASSLAGGPNTEVF. The whole CDR3 region reads CASSLAGGPNTEVFF.

On this clone itself: Gene names and germline refer to mouse. Read coverage stops 1 residue before the CDR3 terminus; the germline J gene supplies the remainder. The chain links TRBV29 to TRBJ2-7; 11 bases match TRBD2. After removal of 4 bases from V and 3 bases from J, the junction contained 5 bases not matched to a gene. CDR1 MSHET and CDR2 SYDVDS come from the germline V gene. CDR3 size: 15 residues. The CDR3 here is CASSSAGLGVYEQYF. CDR3 DNA, as far as it was read: TGTGCTAGCAGTTCCGCGGGACTGGGGGTCTATGAACAGTAC. Full variable domain (missing parts from reference TRBV29 and TRBJ2-7): DMKVTQMPRYLIKRMGENVLLECGQDMSHETMYWYRQDPGLGLQLIYISYDVDSNSEGDIPKGYRVSRKKREHFSLILDSAKTNQTSVYFCASSSAGLGVYEQYFGPGTRLTVL.

On this clone itself: Germline and genes: mouse. The CDR3 goes on 1 residue after the read ends, and that part is filled in from the germline J gene. The chain has TRBV19 and TRBJ2-4; D not resolved. The length of the CDR3 is 14 residues. Germline V gene data show CDR1 as FNHDT and CDR2 as SITEND (reference sequence). Trimming shortened V by 0 bases and J by 1 base, and 6 bases separated the two germline ends. The DNA read from the CDR3 is TGTGCCAGCAGTATAGACACGGGTCAAAACACCTTGTAC. It codes for CASSIDTGQNTLY. The full-length CDR3 reads as CASSIDTGQNTLYF.

A word on this clone: Mouse gene names and germline throughout. CDR3: CASGAPGQNQAPLF. The sequenced part of the CDR3 DNA is TGTGCCAGCGGTGCCCCGGGACAGAACCAGGCTCCGCTT. The rearrangement links TRBV13-2 to TRBJ1-5; 7 bases agree with TRBD1. Read coverage stops 1 residue before the CDR3 terminus; the germline J gene supplies the remainder. The CDR3 is 14 amino acids. The germline gives CDR1 NNHNN, CDR2 SYGAGS (reference sequence). With V trimmed by 3 bases and J by 4 bases, 4 bases remained unmatched.

To note about this clone: Gene names are the mouse ones. The read stops 1 residue short of the end of the CDR3; the missing end is completed from the germline J gene. V usage is TRBV4 and J usage is TRBJ2-5; TRBD1 aligns across 9 bases. Per the germline V gene, CDR1 is LGHDT and CDR2 is YNNKQL (reference sequence). Losses at the gene ends were 4 bases for V and 3 bases for J; bases not matched to a gene: 5. CDR3 length equals 15 residues. The covered CDR3 bases are TGTGCCAGCAGCTCCCCGGGACAGGGTCAAGACACCCAGTAC. It translates to CASSSPGQGQDTQY. The entire CDR3 protein is CASSSPGQGQDTQYF.

With respect to this clone: The gene symbols are mouse symbols. The CDR3 end falls 1 residue outside the read, so it is completed with the germline J gene. The V and J genes are TRBV19 and TRBJ1-3; 7 bases are a match to TRBD1. The CDR3 contains 15 residues. V shed 2 bases, J shed 2 bases, and the junction held 4 bases outside the gene matches. Germline V CDR1 and CDR2: FNHDT, SITEND (reference sequence). CDR3 residues: CASSIEGGAGNTLYF. CDR3 bases read: TGTGCCAGCAGTATTGAAGGGGGCGCTGGAAATACGCTCTAT.

In regard to this clone: The genes are named according to mouse. The DNA ends 1 residue before the CDR3 does, and the rest of the CDR3 is filled in from the germline J gene. This chain joins TRBV26 and TRBJ2-7, with TRBD2 matching over 9 bases. J lost 3 bases, V lost 2 bases, and 2 bases had no gene match. The CDR3 consists of 14 residues. Germline-derived CDR1 and CDR2 are KGHPV and FQNQEV (reference sequence). CDR3 sequence: CASSLGWGGYEQYF. The sequenced CDR3 bases are TGTGCCAGCAGTCTGGGCTGGGGGGGCTATGAACAGTAC.

A remark on this clone: Gene names are the mouse ones. The read is 1 residue too short to cover the CDR3 end, so that end is filled in from the germline J gene. The chain uses TRBV20 and TRBJ2-7; 14 bases are shared with TRBD2. Per germline, CDR1 GFQATS and CDR2 STVNSAI. Losses at the gene ends were 1 base for V and 7 bases for J; bases not matched to a gene: 3. The CDR3 extends over 14 amino acids. The CDR3 loop reads CGARAGLGGLEQYF. The part of the CDR3 DNA that was read is TGTGGTGCTAGGGCGGGACTGGGGGGGCTGGAACAGTAC.

As to this clone: Mouse gene names and germline throughout. The CDR3 end lies 1 residue beyond the end of the read and is filled in from the germline J gene. V gene TRBV4 combines with J gene TRBJ2-5; D remains unclear. This CDR3 has 12 amino acids. From germline, CDR1 is LGHDT and CDR2 YNNKQL (reference sequence). V was clipped by 6 bases and J by 4 bases, with 8 bases between them. The chain's CDR3 is CASSPQKDTQYF. The sequenced CDR3 bases are TGTGCCAGCAGTCCACAAAAAGACACCCAGTAC.

Of note for this clone: The gene names here belong to mouse. The read ends 1 residue shy of where the CDR3 ends; the end is completed using the germline J gene. The genes are TRBV16 and TRBJ2-4; D gene ambiguous. This CDR3 contains 12 residues. CDR1 is SGHSA and CDR2 is FRNQAP in the germline V gene. Trimming took off 2 bases at V and 4 bases at J, with 4 bases between the two ends. The DNA read from the CDR3 is TGTGCAAGCAGCTTACAGGAAAACACCTTGTAC. It yields the protein CASSLQENTLY. The full CDR3 sequence reads CASSLQENTLYF.

With respect to this clone: The gene symbols are mouse symbols. The observed sequence ends 1 residue before the CDR3 terminus, with the missing tail filled in from the germline J gene. The chain combines TRBV16 with TRBJ2-1; 7 bases fit TRBD1. The CDR3 has 14 residues. Germline V CDR1 and CDR2: SGHSA, FRNQAP. After removal of 1 base from V and 4 bases from J, the junction contained 1 base not matched to a gene. This CDR3 reads CASSLVGQYAEQFF. The covered CDR3 bases are TGTGCAAGCAGCTTAGTGGGACAGTATGCTGAGCAGTTC. The whole variable domain, filled in from reference TRBV16 and TRBJ2-1, reads NAGVIQTPRHKVTGKGQEATLWCEPISGHSAVFWYRQTIVQGLEFLTYFRNQAPIDDSGMPKERFSAQMPNQSHSTLKIQSTQPQDSAVYLCASSLVGQYAEQFFGPGTRLTVL.

On this clone itself: Mouse gene names apply. With the read ending 1 residue before the CDR3 end, the germline J gene is used to fill in that end. The chain uses TRBV14 and TRBJ2-4; maybe TRBD1 (6 bases). This CDR3 region has 13 residues. The germline CDR1 and CDR2 sequences are SGHDT and FRDEAV. Trimming left V 5 bases short and J 1 base short, with 8 bases between. The covered CDR3 bases are TGTGCCAGCAGACACAGGGGTCAAAACACCTTGTAC. Translation: CASRHRGQNTLY. The whole CDR3 sequence reads CASRHRGQNTLYF.

This clone was counted once. Genes and germline are mouse. The observed sequence ends 1 residue before the CDR3 terminus, with the missing tail filled in from the germline J gene. The chain couples TRBV1 to TRBJ2-5; D is undetermined. The CDR3 spans 14 residues. Looked up from germline, CDR1 is NSQYPW and CDR2 is LRSPGD (reference sequence). Trimming removed 5 bases at V and 3 bases at J, with 12 bases between. The CDR3 sequence is CTCSTGQGQDTQYF. The sequenced CDR3 bases are TGCACCTGCAGTACCGGGCAAGGGCAAGACACCCAGTAC.

As to this clone: The gene symbols are mouse symbols. From the germline J gene comes the end of the CDR3, since the read stops 1 residue before it. The rearrangement joins TRBV13-1 to TRBJ2-5, with 8 nucleotides matching TRBD2. J was trimmed by 0 bases and V by 5 bases; bases with no gene match: 2. CDR1 NSHNY and CDR2 SYGAGN come from the germline V gene. The CDR3 is 14 residues long. The sequenced CDR3 bases are TGTGCCAGCAGATACTGGGGGAACCAAGACACCCAGTAC. It translates to CASRYWGNQDTQY. From start to end, the CDR3 is CASRYWGNQDTQYF.

As for this clone: Mouse names are used for the genes. The read terminates 1 residue ahead of where the CDR3 ends, so the germline J gene completes it. This chain connects TRBV5 to TRBJ2-2; 9 nucleotides match TRBD2. With 2 bases clipped from V and 7 bases from J, the junction kept 5 bases outside the gene matches. The germline gives CDR1 LGHNA, CDR2 YNLKQL (reference sequence). This CDR3 contains 15 residues. The covered CDR3 bases are TGTGCCAGCAGCCAACACTGGGGGGAGGGCGGGCAGCTCTAC. This translates into CASSQHWGEGGQLY. The entire CDR3 is CASSQHWGEGGQLYF.

To note about this clone: The listed genes are named as in mouse. The CDR3 end is not reached by the read, which stops 1 residue before it; the germline J gene fills it in. Other nucleotide sequences in the sample specify the same CDR3. The chain employs TRBV31 and TRBJ2-4, with D unclear. Germline-derived CDR1 and CDR2 are GKSSPN and SITVG. The CDR3 spans 13 residues. Trimming took off 1 base at V and 0 bases at J, with 5 bases between the two ends. CDR3 sequence reads: CAWSPGSQNTLYF. CDR3 DNA, as far as it was read: TGTGCCTGGAGTCCGGGTAGTCAAAACACCTTGTAC.

This clone was found once. Gene names are the mouse ones. Sequencing ends 1 residue short of the CDR3 end; the germline J gene provides the rest. This chain joins TRBV4 and TRBJ1-6; 7 bases align to TRBD1. TRBJ1-6 is an ORF; its function is uncertain. The CDR3 sequence is 15 residues long. V shed 6 bases, J shed 0 bases, and the junction held 2 bases outside the gene matches. Germline V lookup: CDR1 LGHDT, CDR2 YNNKQL (reference sequence). Incomplete CDR3 DNA: TGTGCCAGCAGAGACAGGGATTCCTATAATTCGCCCCTCTAC. Translated, it gives CASRDRDSYNSPLY. The CDR3 in full is CASRDRDSYNSPLYF.

About this clone: The gene names given are mouse names. The sequenced fragment ends 1 residue before the CDR3 boundary, so the rest is inferred from the germline J gene. The chain recombines TRBV13-2 with TRBJ2-7; 7 bases align to TRBD2. Germline loops: CDR1 NNHNN, CDR2 SYGAGS (reference sequence). Losses at the gene ends were 5 bases for V and 0 bases for J; bases not matched to a gene: 2. The CDR3 spans 13 residues. The sequenced CDR3 bases are TGTGCCAGCGGGGACTGGAGCTCCTATGAACAGTAC. It codes for CASGDWSSYEQY. The CDR3 in full is CASGDWSSYEQYF.

In this sample, this clone turned up a few times. Gene names and germline match the mouse. The read gets to within 1 residue of the CDR3 end, and the germline J gene fills in the rest. J is TRBJ1-4 and V is TRBV2, with 11 bases lining up with TRBD1. The CDR3 runs 16 residues. Per germline, CDR1 LGHNA and CDR2 YSYQKL. V lost 0 bases, J lost 4 bases, and 1 base stayed unmatched. CDR3 bases read: TGTGCCAGCAGCCAAGAGGGACAGGGGGGCAACGAAAGATTATTT. Translating gives CASSQEGQGGNERLF. The whole CDR3 region reads CASSQEGQGGNERLFF.

A remark on this clone: Genes and germline are mouse. The sequenced fragment ends 1 residue before the CDR3 boundary, so the rest is inferred from the germline J gene. The chain recombines TRBV16 with TRBJ2-5; 11 bases align to TRBD2. CDR1 is SGHSA and CDR2 is FRNQAP in the germline V gene. With V trimmed by 4 bases and J by 4 bases, 1 base remained unmatched. CDR3 length: 14 residues. The sequenced CDR3 bases are TGTGCAAGCAGCTCGGGACTGGGGGAAGACACCCAGTAC. Translated: CASSSGLGEDTQY. Given in full, the CDR3 is CASSSGLGEDTQYF.

Comments on this clone: Here the gene names and germline are mouse. Coverage ceases 1 residue before the CDR3 finishes, and the germline J gene fills in the end. The chain couples TRBV12-1 to TRBJ1-4; no definite D call. V was clipped by 2 bases and J by 5 bases, with 11 bases between them. The V gene's germline CDR1 is SGHSN and CDR2 HYEKVE. The CDR3 runs to 14 residues. This chain's CDR3 is CASSPTTSNERLFF. The sequenced part of the CDR3 DNA is TGTGCCAGCTCTCCCACAACATCAAACGAAAGATTATTT.

With respect to this clone: Gene names and germline refer to mouse. The sequence runs out 1 residue before the end of the CDR3; the remainder is reconstructed from the germline J gene. V gene TRBV13-3 combines with J gene TRBJ2-3; D might be TRBD2 (7 bases). Between the trimmed V and J ends, which lost 5 bases and 0 bases, there was a span of 13 bases. The germline V gene has CDR1 NNHDY and CDR2 SYVADS. This CDR3 has 15 residues. CDR3 DNA (partial): TGTGCCAGCAGCCCCCTGGGGGCTAGTGCAGAAACGCTGTAT. Its translation: CASSPLGASAETLY. The whole CDR3 protein reads CASSPLGASAETLYF.

Comments on this clone: Genes and germline are mouse. The read halts 1 residue ahead of the CDR3 end, with the missing end drawn from the germline J gene. J is TRBJ2-7 and V is TRBV23; TRBD2 was called by the table and not checked on the DNA. The CDR3 has 14 residues. CDR1 is KGHTA, CDR2 FQNQQP, per germline. The CDR3 here is CSSSQGLGGLEQYF. The CDR3 DNA, read in part, is TGCTCCAGCAGTCAAGGACTGGGGGGGCTTGAACAGTAC.